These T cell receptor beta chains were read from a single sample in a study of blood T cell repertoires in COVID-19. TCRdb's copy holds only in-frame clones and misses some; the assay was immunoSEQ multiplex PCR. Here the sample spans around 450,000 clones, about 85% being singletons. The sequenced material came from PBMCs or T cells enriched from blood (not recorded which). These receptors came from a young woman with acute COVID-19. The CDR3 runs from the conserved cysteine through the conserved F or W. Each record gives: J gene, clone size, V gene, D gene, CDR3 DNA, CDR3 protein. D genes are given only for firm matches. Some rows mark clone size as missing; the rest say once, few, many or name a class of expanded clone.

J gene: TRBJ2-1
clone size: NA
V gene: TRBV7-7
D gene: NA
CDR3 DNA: TGTGCCAGCAGCTTCAGGGGACATGAGCAGTTCTTC
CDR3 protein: CASSFRGHEQFF

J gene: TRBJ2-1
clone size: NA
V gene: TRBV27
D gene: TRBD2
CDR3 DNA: TGTGCCAGCAGTTCTTTAGCGGGAGTCTATGAGCAGTTCTTC
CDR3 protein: CASSSLAGVYEQFF

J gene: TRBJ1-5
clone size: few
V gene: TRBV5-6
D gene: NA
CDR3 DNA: TGTGCCAGCAGCTTGGGGCTCAGCAATCAGCCCCAGCATTTT
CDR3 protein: CASSLGLSNQPQHF

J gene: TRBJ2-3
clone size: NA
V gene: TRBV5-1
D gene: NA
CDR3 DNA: TGCGCCAGCAGCTTGCTCGCGGGGTCTATAGATACGCAGTATTTT
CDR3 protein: CASSLLAGSIDTQYF

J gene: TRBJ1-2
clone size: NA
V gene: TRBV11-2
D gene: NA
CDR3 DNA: TGTGCCAGCAGCTTAGGGCAGAACTATGGCTACACCTTC
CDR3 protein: CASSLGQNYGYTF

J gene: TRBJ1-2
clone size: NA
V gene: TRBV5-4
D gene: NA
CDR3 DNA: TGTGCCACTTCAATGGACAGCGTCTATGGCTACACCTTC
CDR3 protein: CATSMDSVYGYTF

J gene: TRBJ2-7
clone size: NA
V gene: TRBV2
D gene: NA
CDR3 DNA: TGTGCCAGCATCCGGGATCTCACCTACGAGCAGTACTTC
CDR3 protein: CASIRDLTYEQYF

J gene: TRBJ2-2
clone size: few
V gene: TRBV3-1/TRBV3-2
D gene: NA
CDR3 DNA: TGTGCCAGCAGCCACCTGGGACTCGACACCGGGGAGCTGTTTTTT
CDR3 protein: CASSHLGLDTGELFF

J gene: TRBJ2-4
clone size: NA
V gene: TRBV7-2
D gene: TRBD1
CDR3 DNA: TGTGCCAGCAGCCAACAGGGGTCCCGCCTTTTTGGTGGTAGACGGTACTTC
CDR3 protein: CASSQQGSRLFGGRRYF

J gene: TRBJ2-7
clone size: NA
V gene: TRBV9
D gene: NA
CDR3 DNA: TGTGCCAGCAGCGTAGGATTAGGACCGGGGGTAGTCGAGCAGTACTTC
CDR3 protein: CASSVGLGPGVVEQYF

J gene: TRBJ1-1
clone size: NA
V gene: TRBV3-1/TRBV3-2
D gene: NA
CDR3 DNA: TGTGCCAGCAGCCTCCTTAACACTGAAGCTTTCTTT
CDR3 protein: CASSLLNTEAFF

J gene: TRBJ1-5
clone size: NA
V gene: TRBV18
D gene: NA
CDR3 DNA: TGTGCCAGCTCACCGGATGGGGCCCAGCCCCAGCATTTT
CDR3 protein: CASSPDGAQPQHF

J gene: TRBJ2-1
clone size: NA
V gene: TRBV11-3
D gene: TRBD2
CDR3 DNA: TGTGCCAGCAGCGACGGGACTAGCTCCTACAATGAGCAGTTCTTC
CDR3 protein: CASSDGTSSYNEQFF

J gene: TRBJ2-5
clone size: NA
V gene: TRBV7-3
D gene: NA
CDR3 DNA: TGTGCCAGCAGCTTAAACGGGGGAGAGACCCAGTACTTC
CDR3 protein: CASSLNGGETQYF

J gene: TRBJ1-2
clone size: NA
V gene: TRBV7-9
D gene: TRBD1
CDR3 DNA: TGTGCCAGCAGCAGGGACAGAGTCGGCTATGGCTACACCTTC
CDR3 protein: CASSRDRVGYGYTF

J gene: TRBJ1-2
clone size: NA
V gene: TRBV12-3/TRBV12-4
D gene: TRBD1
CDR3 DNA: TGTGCCAGCAGTCCAGGGGGCCCGGGAGGCTACACCTTC
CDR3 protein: CASSPGGPGGYTF

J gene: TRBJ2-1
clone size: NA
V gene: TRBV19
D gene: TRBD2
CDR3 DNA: TGTGCCAGTAGTGAGCTAGCGGGGGGGCTCAATGAGCAGTTCTTC
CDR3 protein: CASSELAGGLNEQFF

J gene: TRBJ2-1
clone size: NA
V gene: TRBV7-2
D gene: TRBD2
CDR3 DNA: TGTGCCAGCAGCCCCGGACTAGCGGGAGGTGAGCAGTTCTTC
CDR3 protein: CASSPGLAGGEQFF

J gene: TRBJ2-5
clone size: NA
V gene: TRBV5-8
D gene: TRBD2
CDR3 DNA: TGTGCCAGCAGCTCCGGGACTAGCTCTGAGACCCAGTACTTC
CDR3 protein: CASSSGTSSETQYF

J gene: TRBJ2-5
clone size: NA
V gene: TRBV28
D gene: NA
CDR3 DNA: TGTGCCAGCAGCACAGGGTTAGAGACCCAGTACTTC
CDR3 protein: CASSTGLETQYF

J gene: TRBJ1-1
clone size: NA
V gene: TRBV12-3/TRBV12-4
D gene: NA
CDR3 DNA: TGTGCCAGCAGTTTATCACAGGGCGCTGAAGCTTTCTTT
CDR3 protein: CASSLSQGAEAFF

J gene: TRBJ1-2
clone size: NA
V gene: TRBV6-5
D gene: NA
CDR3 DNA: TGTGCCAGCACCCTTACAGGGTACTATGGCTACACCTTC
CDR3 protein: CASTLTGYYGYTF

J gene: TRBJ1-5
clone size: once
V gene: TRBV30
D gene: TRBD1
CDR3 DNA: TGTGCCTACGACAGGGACAATCAGCCCCAGCATTTT
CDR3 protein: CAYDRDNQPQHF

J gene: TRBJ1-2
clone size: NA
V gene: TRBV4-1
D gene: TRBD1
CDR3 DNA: TGCGCCAGCAGCCATCGGGACAGCTATGGCTACACCTTC
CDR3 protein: CASSHRDSYGYTF

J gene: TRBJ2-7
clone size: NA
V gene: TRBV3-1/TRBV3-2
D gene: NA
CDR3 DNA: TGTGCCAGCAGCCAAGGGAGCTCCTACGAGCAGTACTTC
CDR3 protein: CASSQGSSYEQYF

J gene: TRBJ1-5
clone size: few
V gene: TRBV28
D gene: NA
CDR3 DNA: TGTGCCAGCAGTCCAGGGTTGAGTCAGCCCCAGCATTTT
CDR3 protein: CASSPGLSQPQHF

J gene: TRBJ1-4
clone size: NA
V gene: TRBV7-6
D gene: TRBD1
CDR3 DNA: TGTGCCAGCAGCCCAGTCTATCGGACAGGGGGCAGGAAACTGTTTTTT
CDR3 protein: CASSPVYRTGGRKLFF

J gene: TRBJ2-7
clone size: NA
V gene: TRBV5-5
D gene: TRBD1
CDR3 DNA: TGTGCCAGCAGCGGGGGACAGACCTACGAGCAGTACTTC
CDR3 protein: CASSGGQTYEQYF

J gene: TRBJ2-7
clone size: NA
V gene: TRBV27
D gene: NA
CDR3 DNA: TGTGCCAGCAGTTTAGCAGGGGCCTACGAGCAGTACTTC
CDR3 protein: CASSLAGAYEQYF

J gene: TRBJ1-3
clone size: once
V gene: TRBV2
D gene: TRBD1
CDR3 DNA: TGTGCCAGCAGTTCGGACAGGGTTGGAAACACCATATATTTT
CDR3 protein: CASSSDRVGNTIYF

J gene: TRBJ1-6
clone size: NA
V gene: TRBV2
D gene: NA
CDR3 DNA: TGTGCCAGCAGTGATGGTCAGGGCCTAAATTCACCCCTCCACTTT
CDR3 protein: CASSDGQGLNSPLHF

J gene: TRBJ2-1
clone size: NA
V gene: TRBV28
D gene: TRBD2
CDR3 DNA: TGTGCCAGCAGTCAAGTAGCGGGATCCTCCTACAATGAGCAGTTCTTC
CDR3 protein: CASSQVAGSSYNEQFF

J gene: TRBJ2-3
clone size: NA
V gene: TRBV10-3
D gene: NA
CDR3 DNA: TGTGCCATCAGCCGAGCGGGAGATACGCAGTATTTT
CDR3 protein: CAISRAGDTQYF

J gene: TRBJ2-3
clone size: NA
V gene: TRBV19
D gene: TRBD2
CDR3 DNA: TGTGCCAGTAGTTCCCAAGCGGGAGCCGGCACAGATACGCAGTATTTT
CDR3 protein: CASSSQAGAGTDTQYF

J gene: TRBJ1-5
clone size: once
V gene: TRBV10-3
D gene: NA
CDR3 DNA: TGTGCCATCAGCCCAGGGAAAAGCAATCAGCCCCAGCATTTT
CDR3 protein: CAISPGKSNQPQHF